Each of the 29 T cell receptor beta chains below was sequenced from the same sample in a study of T cell responses to AZD1222 COVID-19 vaccine. The protocol was immunoSEQ multiplex PCR, while the TCRdb copy is restricted to in-frame clones and leaves out a portion. The sample shows 95,000 to 150,000 clones, about 87% of them seen only once. The specimen was peripheral blood, collected on day 0 of AZD1222 vaccination. The source of these receptors is an adult in good health.

This clone was recorded once. The J gene is TRBJ1-4, the V gene TRBV5-4; 10 positions agree with TRBD1. Unmatched junction bases numbered 14, after V lost 5 bases and J lost 7 bases. The CDR3 is made up of 17 amino acids. The germline gives CDR1 SGHNT, CDR2 YYREEE (reference sequence). The CDR3 loop is CASRKTGTGDGGEKLFF. The DNA of the CDR3 is TGTGCCAGCAGAAAGACCGGGACAGGGGACGGAGGTGAAAAACTGTTTTTT.

The rearrangement uses TRBV5-1 and TRBJ1-2; unclear D gene. CDR1 and CDR2 (germline): SGHRS, YFSETQ. V lost 4 bases to trimming and J lost 1 base, with 17 bases between them. The CDR3 is 16 residues long. The CDR3 protein is CASSPALLTSNYGYTF. CDR3 in DNA: TGCGCCAGCAGCCCAGCCCTCCTAACAAGTAACTATGGCTACACCTTC.

The chain combines TRBV3-1 (or the pseudogene TRBV3-2) with TRBJ1-1; D not certain. The germline gives CDR1 LGHDT, CDR2 YNNKEL (reference sequence). The CDR3 runs to 13 residues. V shed 3 bases and J shed 4 bases, with 9 bases lying between them. The CDR3 DNA follows: TGTGCCAGCAGCCATGAAAGAGGCACTGAAGCTTTCTTT. It yields the protein CASSHERGTEAFF.

The chain has TRBV15 and TRBJ2-3; 11 nucleotides match TRBD1. Germline CDR1 LNHNV, CDR2 YYDKDF (reference sequence). V lost 3 bases to trimming and J lost 3 bases; unmatched junction nucleotides: 5. This CDR3 has 16 amino acids. CDR3 DNA sequence: TGTGCCACCAGCAGGGACAGGGGGCTGAGGACAGATACGCAGTATTTT. This gives the protein CATSRDRGLRTDTQYF.

J is TRBJ1-1 and V is TRBV9; 11 bases are shared with TRBD1. V lost 4 bases and J lost 5; bases outside the gene matches: 4. The germline V gene has CDR1 SGDLS and CDR2 YYNGEE. The CDR3 sequence is 14 residues long. The CDR3, as DNA: TGTGCCAGCAGCCCGGGACAGGGGGTAACTGAAGCTTTCTTT. This encodes CASSPGQGVTEAFF. The variable domain in full, completed from reference TRBV9 and TRBJ1-1, reads DSGVTQTPKHLITATGQRVTLRCSPRSGDLSVYWYQQSLDQGLQFLIQYYNGEERAKGNILERFSAQQFPDLHSELNLSSLELGDSALYFCASSPGQGVTEAFFGQGTRLTVV.

The J gene is TRBJ2-3, the V gene TRBV10-3, with 9 bases lining up with TRBD2. This CDR3 contains 15 residues. Germline V gene lookup returns CDR1 ENHRY and CDR2 SYGVKD. V was clipped by 6 bases and J by 4 bases; unmatched bases: 8. Here the CDR3 DNA reads TGTGCCATCAGCAGACTAGCGGAATTCCCAGATACGCAGTATTTT. This gives the protein CAISRLAEFPDTQYF.

V gene TRBV10-3 combines with J gene TRBJ1-2; 7 nucleotides line up with TRBD1. The V segment lost 5 bases and the J segment 7 bases; nucleotides outside the gene matches: 16. Germline lookup yields CDR1 ENHRY and CDR2 SYGVKD. This CDR3 contains 16 residues. In DNA, the CDR3 is TGTGCCATCAGTCCAGGTACAGGGGCCGCCGGGGGTGGCTACACCTTC. Amino acids: CAISPGTGAAGGGYTF.

The rearrangement uses TRBV19 and TRBJ1-5, with TRBD1 as a possible D gene (5 bases). Germline lookup yields CDR1 LNHDA and CDR2 SQIVND (reference sequence). Trimming stripped 8 bases from V and 2 bases from J, with 10 bases between. This CDR3 is built from 13 residues. The CDR3 is CASAKGGNQPQHF. CDR3 in DNA: TGTGCCAGTGCTAAAGGGGGCAATCAGCCCCAGCATTTT. Full variable domain (missing parts from reference TRBV19 and TRBJ1-5): DGGITQSPKYLFRKEGQNVTLSCEQNLNHDAMYWYRQDPGQGLRLIYYSQIVNDFQKGDIAEGYSVSREKKESFPLTVTSAQKNPTAFYLCASAKGGNQPQHFGDGTRLSIL.

The chain joins TRBV6-1 to TRBJ2-7, with D unclear. The length of the CDR3 is 12 residues. CDR1 is MNHNS, CDR2 SASEGT, per germline. Trimming cost V 1 base and J 4 bases, with 5 bases left between them. The CDR3 coding sequence is TGTGCCAGCAGTGAAGGACCGTACGAGCAGTACTTC. Its translation is CASSEGPYEQYF.

The chain links TRBV6-2 or TRBV6-3 to TRBJ2-5; either TRBD1 or TRBD2 may supply D (5 bases each). The CDR3 sequence is 18 residues long. The V end was cut by 8 bases, the J end by 2 bases, with 27 bases between. Germline CDR1 and CDR2: MNHEY and SVGEGT. DNA for the CDR3: TGTGCCAGCTGCCCTAGCCTATTTCAGGGCCGGGGACAAGAGACCCAGTACTTC. The encoded protein is CASCPSLFQGRGQETQYF.

The chain employs TRBV5-1 and TRBJ2-2; D gene uncertain. The CDR3 covers 13 residues. Per the germline V gene, CDR1 is SGHRS and CDR2 is YFSETQ. Trimming stripped 5 bases from V and 1 base from J, with 6 bases between. The CDR3, as DNA: TGCGCCAGCAGGAGCAGGAACACCGGGGAGCTGTTTTTT. Its protein is CASRSRNTGELFF.

The chain employs TRBV2 and TRBJ1-5; the D is unclear. From germline, CDR1 is SNHLY and CDR2 FYNNEI. CDR3 length: 12 amino acids. Trimming pared 1 base from V and 11 bases from J, leaving 9 bases between. The CDR3, as DNA: TGTGCCAGCAGTGAAGAAGCCTGGGCCCAGCATTTT. As protein: CASSEEAWAQHF.

J is TRBJ2-5 and V is TRBV30, with D unresolved. In germline, CDR1 is GTSNPN, CDR2 SVGIG (reference sequence). V was pared by 2 bases and J by 5 bases, with 6 bases between. The CDR3 runs to 11 residues. The CDR3 sequence: CAWSPQETQYF. As DNA, the CDR3 is TGTGCCTGGAGTCCCCAGGAGACCCAGTACTTC.

CDR3 sequence reads: CASRGFGNSPLHF. The CDR3 nucleotides are TGTGCCAGCAGGGGATTTGGTAATTCACCCCTCCACTTT. The chain carries TRBV27 and TRBJ1-6; D remains unclear. The V and J ends lost 6 bases and 6 bases respectively, with 9 bases between them. This CDR3 has 13 amino acids. Looked up from germline, CDR1 is MNHEY and CDR2 is SMNVEV (reference sequence).

The chain uses TRBV7-6 and TRBJ2-1; TRBD1 is a possible D gene (7 bases). The V and J ends lost 1 base and 4 bases respectively, with 14 bases between them. The CDR3 has 16 amino acids. Germline V gene data show CDR1 as SGHVS and CDR2 as FNYEAQ. CDR3: CASSLVPGGIYNEQFF. CDR3 nucleotides: TGTGCCAGCAGCTTAGTCCCAGGGGGGATTTACAATGAGCAGTTCTTC.

V is TRBV18 and J is TRBJ1-4; 7 bases match TRBD1. The germline V gene encodes CDR1 KGHSH and CDR2 LQKENI. This CDR3 comprises 13 residues. The V and J ends lost 6 bases and 5 bases, in that order; junction bases with no gene match: 3. CDR3 loop: CASSEGQNEKLFF. The DNA of the CDR3 is TGTGCCAGCTCGGAGGGACAGAATGAAAAACTGTTTTTT. Filled out from reference TRBV18 and TRBJ1-4, the complete variable domain reads NAGVMQNPRHLVRRRGQEARLRCSPMKGHSHVYWYRQLPEEGLKFMVYLQKENIIDESGMPKERFSAEFPKEGPSILRIQQVVRGDSAAYFCASSEGQNEKLFFGSGTQLSVL.

V gene TRBV6-6 combines with J gene TRBJ1-3; D unclear. The CDR3 totals 16 residues. With 6 bases removed from V and 2 bases from J, the gap between germline ends came to 17 bases. Germline CDR1 MNHNY, CDR2 SVGAGI (reference sequence). This CDR3 is CASSHLAVTTGNTIYF. CDR3 DNA: TGTGCCAGCAGCCACCTCGCCGTGACTACTGGAAACACCATATATTTT.

The rearrangement uses TRBV6-6 and TRBJ2-7; D unresolved. The V gene's germline CDR1 is MNHNY and CDR2 SVGAGI (reference sequence). This CDR3 has 13 residues. The germline V and J ends were trimmed by 3 bases and 2 bases, with 8 bases remaining between them. The CDR3 nucleotides are TGTGCCAGCAGTTATGACCGGACCTACGAGCAGTACTTC. It is translated as CASSYDRTYEQYF.

In DNA, the CDR3 is TGTGCCACCAGCAGAGATGGGGCGGGGGGCCCTCCCGGGGAGCTGTTTTTT. Protein: CATSRDGAGGPPGELFF. The chain joins TRBV15 to TRBJ2-2; 8 nucleotides line up with TRBD2. The CDR3 runs to 17 residues. The junction had 9 bases not matched to a gene; V was cut back by 0 bases and J by 6 bases. Germline V gene data show CDR1 as LNHNV and CDR2 as YYDKDF (reference sequence).

This clone was seen just once. The CDR3 reads CASSSSGLAGGLDEQYF. CDR3 DNA sequence: TGTGCCAGCAGCTCCTCGGGACTAGCGGGAGGGCTGGACGAGCAGTACTTC. The chain employs TRBV7-3 and TRBJ2-7; 16 bases agree with TRBD2. Germline CDR1 reads SGHTA; CDR2 reads FQGTGA. The ends lost 4 bases at V and 5 bases at J; junction bases unmatched: 8. This CDR3 comprises 17 residues.

The rearrangement joins TRBV5-1 to TRBJ2-6; 7 bases fit TRBD1. This CDR3 has 13 residues. V lost 9 bases and J lost 4; bases outside the gene matches: 4. Per the germline V gene, CDR1 is SGHRS and CDR2 is YFSETQ. The CDR3 region is CATTGVGANVLTF. CDR3 nucleotides: TGCGCCACCACAGGGGTCGGGGCCAACGTCCTGACTTTC. The whole variable domain, filled in from reference TRBV5-1 and TRBJ2-6, reads KAGVTQTPRYLIKTRGQQVTLSCSPISGHRSVSWYQQTPGQGLQFLFEYFSETQRNKGNFPGRFSGRQFSNSRSEMNVSTLELGDSALYLCATTGVGANVLTFGAGSRLTVL.

The chain combines TRBV5-1 with TRBJ2-6; no clear D gene. The length of the CDR3 is 15 residues. Germline CDR1 SGHRS, CDR2 YFSETQ. The ends were cut back, 3 bases at V and 0 bases at J, with 7 bases in the middle. The DNA of the CDR3 is TGCGCCAGCAGCTCGACTCGCTCTGGGGCCAACGTCCTGACTTTC. Its protein is CASSSTRSGANVLTF.

The rearrangement links TRBV29-1 to TRBJ1-1; D remains ambiguous. The CDR3 contains 12 residues. Trimming removed 7 bases at V and 1 base at J, with 10 bases between. Looked up from germline, CDR1 is SQVTM and CDR2 is ANQGSEA. The CDR3 bases are TGCAGCGCCGTTGACGGGAACACTGAAGCTTTCTTT. This sequence encodes CSAVDGNTEAFF.

The chain couples TRBV6-1 to TRBJ1-3; D gene ambiguous. From germline, CDR1 is MNHNS and CDR2 SASEGT. There are 16 residues in the CDR3. The V end was cut by 0 bases, the J end by 0 bases, with 9 bases between. CDR3 region: CASSEAEVFSGNTIYF. CDR3 sequence (DNA): TGTGCCAGCAGTGAAGCGGAGGTGTTCTCTGGAAACACCATATATTTT.

The rearrangement joins TRBV29-1 to TRBJ1-5; D may be TRBD1 (5 bases). This CDR3 is 11 amino acids long. Trimming shortened V by 5 bases and J by 7 bases, and 9 bases separated the two germline ends. Germline V gene lookup returns CDR1 SQVTM and CDR2 ANQGSEA. CDR3 nucleotide sequence: TGCAGCGTTAACGGGGCCCAGCCCCAGCATTTT. The encoded protein is CSVNGAQPQHF.

This clone was observed a single time. The V call is TRBV4-2, the J call TRBJ2-7; 9 bases match TRBD1. This CDR3 spans 12 amino acids. CDR1 LGHNA and CDR2 YNFKEQ come from the germline V gene. V shed 4 bases, J shed 6 bases, and the junction held 1 base outside the gene matches. The CDR3 coding sequence is TGTGCCAGCAGCCCGGACAGGGGCGAGCAGTACTTC. As protein: CASSPDRGEQYF.

The rearrangement links TRBV2 to TRBJ2-2, with 7 bases matching TRBD2. Looked up from germline, CDR1 is SNHLY and CDR2 is FYNNEI. The CDR3 extends over 15 amino acids. The V gene end was trimmed by 7 bases and the J gene end by 4 bases; junction bases not matched to a gene: 9. The CDR3 sequence: CASTGLGVITGELFF. The CDR3 DNA sequence: TGTGCCAGCACTGGACTAGGCGTGATCACCGGGGAGCTGTTTTTT.

The CDR3 DNA follows: TGTGCCAGCAGCTTATTGAACAGGGGGAACACTGAAGCTTTCTTT. This codes for CASSLLNRGNTEAFF. The chain recombines TRBV7-3 with TRBJ1-1; TRBD1 matches 7 bases. Germline lookup yields CDR1 SGHTA and CDR2 FQGTGA. This CDR3 is 15 amino acids long. V was pared by 2 bases and J by 1 base, with 4 bases of the junction left unmatched.

The chain uses TRBV27 and TRBJ2-7, with no clear D. The CDR3 length is 14 residues. Trimming cost V 5 bases and J 11 bases, with 22 bases left between them. CDR1 MNHEY and CDR2 SMNVEV come from the germline V gene (reference sequence). CDR3 in DNA: TGTGCCAGCAGTCCAAGACCAGACCATCTTACAGAGTACTTC. This codes for CASSPRPDHLTEYF.